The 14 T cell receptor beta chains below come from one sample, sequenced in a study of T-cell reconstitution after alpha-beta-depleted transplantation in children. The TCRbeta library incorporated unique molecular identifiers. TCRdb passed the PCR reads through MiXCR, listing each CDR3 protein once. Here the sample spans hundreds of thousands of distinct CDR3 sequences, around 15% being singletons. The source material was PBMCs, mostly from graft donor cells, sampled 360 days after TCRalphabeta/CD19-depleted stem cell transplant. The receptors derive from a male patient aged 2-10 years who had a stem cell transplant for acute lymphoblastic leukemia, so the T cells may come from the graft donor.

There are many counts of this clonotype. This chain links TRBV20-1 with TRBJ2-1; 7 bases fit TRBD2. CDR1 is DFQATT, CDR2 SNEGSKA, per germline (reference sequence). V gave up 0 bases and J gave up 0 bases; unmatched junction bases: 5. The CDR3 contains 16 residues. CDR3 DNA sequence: TGCAGTGCTAGAGATAAGGGCGGGAGCTCCTACAATGAGCAGTTCTTC. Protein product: CSARDKGGSSYNEQFF.

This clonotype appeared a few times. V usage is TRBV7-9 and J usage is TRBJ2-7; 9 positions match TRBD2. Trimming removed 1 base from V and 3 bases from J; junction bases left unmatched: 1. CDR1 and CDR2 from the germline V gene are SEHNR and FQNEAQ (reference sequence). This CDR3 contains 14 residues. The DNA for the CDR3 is TGTGCCAGCAGCTTAGAGACTAGCGGCTACGAGCAGTACTTC. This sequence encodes CASSLETSGYEQYF.

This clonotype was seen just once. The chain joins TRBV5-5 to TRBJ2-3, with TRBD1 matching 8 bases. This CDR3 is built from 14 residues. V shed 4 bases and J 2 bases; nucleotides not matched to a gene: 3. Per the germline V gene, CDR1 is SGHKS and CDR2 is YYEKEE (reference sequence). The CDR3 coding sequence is TGTGCCAGCAGCGTGGACAGGGTCACAGATACGCAGTATTTT. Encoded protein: CASSVDRVTDTQYF.

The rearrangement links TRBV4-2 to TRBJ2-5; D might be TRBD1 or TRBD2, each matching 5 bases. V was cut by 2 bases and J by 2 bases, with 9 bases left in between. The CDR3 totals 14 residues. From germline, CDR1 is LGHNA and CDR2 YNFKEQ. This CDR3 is CASSQWGIQETQYF. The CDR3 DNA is TGTGCCAGCAGCCAATGGGGGATACAAGAGACCCAGTACTTC.

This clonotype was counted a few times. The CDR3 spells CASSPWDRVNTGELFF. For the CDR3, the DNA is TGTGCCAGCAGCCCATGGGACAGGGTAAACACCGGGGAGCTGTTTTTT. The chain has TRBV7-2 and TRBJ2-2; TRBD1 agrees at 9 bases. In germline, CDR1 is SGHTA, CDR2 FQGNSA. The CDR3 has 16 residues. The junction had 6 bases not matched to a gene; V was cut back by 5 bases and J by 2 bases.

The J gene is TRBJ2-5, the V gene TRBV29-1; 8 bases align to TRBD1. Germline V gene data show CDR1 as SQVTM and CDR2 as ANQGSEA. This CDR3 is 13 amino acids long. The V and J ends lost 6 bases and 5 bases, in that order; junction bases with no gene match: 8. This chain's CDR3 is CSVGQGSWETQYF. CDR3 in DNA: TGCAGCGTAGGACAGGGAAGTTGGGAGACCCAGTACTTC.

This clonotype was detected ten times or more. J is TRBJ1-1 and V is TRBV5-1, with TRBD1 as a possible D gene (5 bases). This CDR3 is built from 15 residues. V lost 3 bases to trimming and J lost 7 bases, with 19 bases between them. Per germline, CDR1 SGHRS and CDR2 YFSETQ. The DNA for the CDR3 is TGCGCCAGCAGCTCCGTGTCCCAGGGATTGAGTGAAGCTTTCTTT. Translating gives CASSSVSQGLSEAFF.

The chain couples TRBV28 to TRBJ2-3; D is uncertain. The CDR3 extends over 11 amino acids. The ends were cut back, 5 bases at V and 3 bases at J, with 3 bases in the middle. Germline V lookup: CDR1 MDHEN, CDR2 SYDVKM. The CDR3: CASSKTDTQYF. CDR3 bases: TGTGCCAGCAGTAAGACAGATACGCAGTATTTT.

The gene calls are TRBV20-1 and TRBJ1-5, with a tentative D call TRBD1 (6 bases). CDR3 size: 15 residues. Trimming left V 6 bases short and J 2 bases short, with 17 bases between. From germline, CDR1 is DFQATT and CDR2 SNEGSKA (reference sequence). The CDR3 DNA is TGCAGTGCCTCGAAGGGGGGAGGCGGCAATCAGCCCCAGCATTTT. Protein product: CSASKGGGGNQPQHF.

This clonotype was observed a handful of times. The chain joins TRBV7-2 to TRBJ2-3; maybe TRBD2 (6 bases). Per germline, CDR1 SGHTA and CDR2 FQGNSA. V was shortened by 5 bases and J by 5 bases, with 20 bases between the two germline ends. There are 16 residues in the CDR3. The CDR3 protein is CASSLVRRAGGDTQYF. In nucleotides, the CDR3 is TGTGCCAGCAGCCTAGTCCGGAGGGCCGGGGGAGATACGCAGTATTTT.

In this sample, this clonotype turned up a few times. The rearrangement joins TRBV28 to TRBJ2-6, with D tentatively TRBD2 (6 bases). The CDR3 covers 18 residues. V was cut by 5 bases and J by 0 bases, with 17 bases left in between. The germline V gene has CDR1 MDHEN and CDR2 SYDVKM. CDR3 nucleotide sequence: TGTGCCAGCAGTAGGGACTCCCCCTCTCTCTCTGGGGCCAACGTCCTGACTTTC. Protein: CASSRDSPSLSGANVLTF.

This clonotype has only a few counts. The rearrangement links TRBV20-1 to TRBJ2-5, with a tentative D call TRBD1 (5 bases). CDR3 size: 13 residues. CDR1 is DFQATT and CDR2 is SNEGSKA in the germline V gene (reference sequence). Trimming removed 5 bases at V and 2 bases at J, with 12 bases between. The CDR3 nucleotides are TGCAGTGCTCGAAGACAGTTTCAAGAGACCCAGTACTTC. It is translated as CSARRQFQETQYF.

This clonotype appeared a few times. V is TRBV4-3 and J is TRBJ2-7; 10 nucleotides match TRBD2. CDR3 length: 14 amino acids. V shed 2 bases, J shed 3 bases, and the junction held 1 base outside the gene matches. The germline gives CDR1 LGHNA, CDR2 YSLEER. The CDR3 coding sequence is TGCGCCAGCAGCCAAAGGACTAGCGGCTACGAGCAGTACTTC. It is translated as CASSQRTSGYEQYF.

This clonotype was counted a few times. The CDR3 sequence is CATSRDRFGETQYF. CDR3 coding DNA: TGTGCCACCAGCAGAGATCGGTTTGGAGAGACCCAGTACTTC. The rearrangement uses TRBV15 and TRBJ2-5, with D uncertain. Trimming stripped 0 bases from V and 4 bases from J, with 9 bases between. This CDR3 is 14 amino acids long. CDR1 and CDR2 from the germline V gene are LNHNV and YYDKDF (reference sequence).